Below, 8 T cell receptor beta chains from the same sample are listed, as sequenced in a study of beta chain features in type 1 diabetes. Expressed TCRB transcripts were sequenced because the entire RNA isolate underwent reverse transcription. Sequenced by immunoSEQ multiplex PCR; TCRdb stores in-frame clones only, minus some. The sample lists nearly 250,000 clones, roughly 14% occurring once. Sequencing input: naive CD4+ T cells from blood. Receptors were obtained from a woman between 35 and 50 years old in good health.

CDR3 sequence (DNA): TGTGCCAGCAGCTTACAGGGACAGGCCTATAATTCACCCCTCCACTTT. Protein: CASSLQGQAYNSPLHF. The gene calls are TRBV7-2 and TRBJ1-6, with 8 bases fitting TRBD1. The CDR3 loop spans 16 amino acids. Trimming cost V 2 bases and J 2 bases; bases outside gene matches: 2. Per germline, CDR1 SGHTA and CDR2 FQGNSA.

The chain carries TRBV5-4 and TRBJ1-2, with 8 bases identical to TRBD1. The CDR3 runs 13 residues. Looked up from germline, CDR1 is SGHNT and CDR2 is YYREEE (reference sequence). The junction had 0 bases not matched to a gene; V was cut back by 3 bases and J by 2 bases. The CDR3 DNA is TGTGCCAGCAGCTGGGACAGGAACTATGGCTACACCTTC. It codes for CASSWDRNYGYTF.

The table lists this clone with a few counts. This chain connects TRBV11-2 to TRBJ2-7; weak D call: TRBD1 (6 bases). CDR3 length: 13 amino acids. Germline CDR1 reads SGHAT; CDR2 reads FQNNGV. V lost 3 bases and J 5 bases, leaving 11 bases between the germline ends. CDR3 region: CASSLTGADEQYF. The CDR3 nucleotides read TGTGCCAGCAGCTTGACAGGAGCGGACGAGCAGTACTTC.

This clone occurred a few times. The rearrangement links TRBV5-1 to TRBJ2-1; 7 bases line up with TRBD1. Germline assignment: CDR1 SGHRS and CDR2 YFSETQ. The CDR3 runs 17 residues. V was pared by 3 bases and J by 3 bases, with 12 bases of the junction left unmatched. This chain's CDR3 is CASSSATGVQIYNEQFF. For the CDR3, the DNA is TGCGCCAGCAGCTCTGCCACAGGGGTGCAAATCTACAATGAGCAGTTCTTC.

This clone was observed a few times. CDR3 sequence: CASSSGGAGETQYF. The CDR3 DNA reads TGTGCCAGCAGCTCTGGGGGGGCTGGAGAGACCCAGTACTTC. The chain uses TRBV11-2 and TRBJ2-5, with D maybe TRBD2 (7 bases). Trimming left V 4 bases short and J 4 bases short, with 13 bases between. Germline V CDR1 and CDR2: SGHAT, FQNNGV. CDR3 length: 14 amino acids.

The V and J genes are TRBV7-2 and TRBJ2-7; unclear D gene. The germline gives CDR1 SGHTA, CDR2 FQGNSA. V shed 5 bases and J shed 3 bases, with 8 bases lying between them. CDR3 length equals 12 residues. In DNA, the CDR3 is TGTGCCAGCAGCGCTACTTTCTACGAGCAGTACTTC. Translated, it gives CASSATFYEQYF.

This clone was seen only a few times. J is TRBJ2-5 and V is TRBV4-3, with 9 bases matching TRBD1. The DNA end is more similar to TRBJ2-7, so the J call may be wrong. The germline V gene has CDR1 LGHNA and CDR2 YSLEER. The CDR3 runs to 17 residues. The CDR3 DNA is TGCGCCAGCAGCCAAGAAGGGGGGACAGGGATCTCCTACGAGCAGTACTTC. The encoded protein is CASSQEGGTGISYEQYF.

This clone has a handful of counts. In DNA form, the CDR3 reads TGCGCCAGCAGCCAACAGGACAGGGACCGAAAAAAACTGTTTTTT. Encoded protein: CASSQQDRDRKKLFF. The chain employs TRBV4-3 and TRBJ1-4; 8 bases are a match to TRBD1. The CDR3 totals 15 residues. The germline V gene encodes CDR1 LGHNA and CDR2 YSLEER. V dropped 2 bases and J dropped 9; count of bases not matched to a gene: 8.